This TCR beta chain appears in the sequencing data of a study of cytomegalovirus exposure and HLA in healthy donors. Study-wide context: Samples from HLA-typed donors yielded about 85 million unique TCRs in an early data release. Clustering assigned about 76% of the roughly 400 genotyped donors to the Caucasian-associated ancestry cluster.

PCR used 60 Vbeta primers and 13 Jbeta primers. The data were produced by immunoSEQ multiplex PCR, yet TCRdb's version contains in-frame clones alone and is incomplete. The data show roughly 120,000 clones, with approximately 76% seen just once and roughly 15% held by the top ten. Study-wide points: The majority of TCR sequences were rare, yet some public TCRs appeared in many donors.

CDR1 and CDR2 (germline): MNHNS, SASEGT. V was cut by 2 bases and J by 12 bases, with 8 bases left in between. This CDR3 has 12 residues. This clone turned up a few times. The antigen is undetermined. This clonotype originated in a man aged 45-60 years in good health and CMV-seropositive. What was sequenced was PBMCs. The chain uses TRBV6-1 and TRBJ1-6, with D uncertain. CDR3: CASSENGGPLHF. The CDR3, as DNA: TGTGCCAGCAGTGAAAACGGAGGACCCCTCCACTTT.